One T cell receptor beta chain is described in this entry. The antigen is undetermined. Using a J-beta primer mix together with a sample-barcoded 5' primer, a second PCR was run for roughly 6 to 12 cycles. Sequencing yielded, for each sample, at least 2.5 million paired-end reads carrying CDR3. Via MiXCR, TCRdb re-called the 5' RACE reads, giving one row per CDR3 protein. In the table there are 1.5 million to 1.9 million distinct CDR3 sequences, 40% to 45% of which are singletons. Roughly 10 milliliters of peripheral blood were drawn from each donor. Per sample, no less than 5.5 micrograms of total RNA were extracted. The data were taken from a study of blood T cells in healthy people across ages. V was pared by 7 bases and J by 6 bases, with 6 bases of the junction left unmatched. The CDR3 length is 13 residues. Study-wide results and caveats: Getting older went along with TCR beta diversity per million T cells dropping roughly linearly.

This receptor was obtained from a woman younger than 35 in good health. Sequenced sample: blood. The rearrangement uses TRBV12-3 or TRBV12-4 and TRBJ2-1; TRBD2 matches 7 bases. The CDR3, as DNA: TGTGCCAGCAAGTCTAGCGGAACCAATGAGCAGTTCTTC. Protein: CASKSSGTNEQFF.